The entry that follows covers one TCR beta chain sequence. The sample originates from a study of blood T cell repertoires in COVID-19. Overall study context: The United States, Italy and Spain provided the acute and convalescent COVID-19 samples. PBMCs, B-cell-depleted T cells, or T cells provided the cDNA or gDNA that made up the material.

V dropped 0 bases and J dropped 10; count of bases not matched to a gene: 7. The CDR3 length is 15 residues. CDR1 is SGDLS, CDR2 YYNGEE, per germline. In the source study's methods: Estimation of nucleated cell counts was performed using reference gene primer amplification. Profiled with immunoSEQ multiplex PCR; TCRdb holds only in-frame clones, not every one. From that table come the V and J calls and clone size; the DNA was used to work out D and trimming. The sample includes 250,000 to 350,000 clones, about nine tenths of them seen just once. What was sequenced was peripheral blood. This chain connects TRBV9 to TRBJ2-1, with 10 positions matching TRBD2. The receptor was isolated from a woman aged 55-70 years with acute or convalescent COVID-19. CDR3 DNA: TGTGCCAGCAGCGTAGAGGCTAGCGGGAGTAACGAGCAGTTCTTC. Protein product: CASSVEASGSNEQFF.